This T cell receptor (beta chain) is from a study of early T cells in non-severe SARS-CoV-2 infection. In this sample, this clonotype turned up a few times. TCRdb recomputed calls from the 5' RACE reads with MiXCR, one row per CDR3 protein. The profile shows over 55,000 distinct CDR3 sequences, more than 8.5% of them singletons. The clonotype comes from an adult who was a healthcare worker with PCR-confirmed SARS-CoV-2 infection or an uninfected control (not recorded which). Sequenced: whole blood.

CDR3 region: CASSSPVVHVFFGGYTF. The CDR3 bases are TGTGCCAGCAGCTCTCCGGTCGTCCATGTTTTCTTCGGTGGCTACACCTTC. This chain connects TRBV7-4 to TRBJ1-2, with D hard to call. This CDR3 has 17 amino acids. In germline, CDR1 is SGHVT, CDR2 SQSDAQ. Trimming stripped 4 bases from V and 7 bases from J, with 25 bases between.